This passage covers 28 T cell receptor beta chains from one sample sequenced in a study of T cells in Graves' hyperthyroidism and ophthalmopathy. Amplification yielded TCR beta CDR3 regions, with RNA transcripts as the source. TCR CDR3 underwent first-round RT-PCR with the HTBI primer set. TCRdb re-analysed the multiplex PCR reads in MiXCR, keeping a single row per CDR3 protein. The data hold about 53,000 distinct CDR3 sequences, with roughly 52% observed a single time. Sequenced sample: blood. These receptors all stem from a woman aged 30 to 39 with Graves' ophthalmopathy.

In its sample, this clonotype was seen many times. The chain links TRBV6-1 to TRBJ1-1; no firm D call. CDR1 is MNHNS and CDR2 is SASEGT in the germline V gene. The V end lost 0 bases, the J end lost 6 bases, and 11 bases lay between the germline ends. There are 14 residues in the CDR3. CDR3 in amino acids: CASSEAWAGAEAFF. The CDR3 DNA is TGTGCCAGCAGTGAAGCGTGGGCCGGGGCTGAAGCTTTCTTT.

This chain links TRBV9 with TRBJ2-2; TRBD2 matches at 7 bases. V was pared by 2 bases and J by 5 bases, with 9 bases of the junction left unmatched. The CDR3 is made up of 16 amino acids. Germline loops: CDR1 SGDLS, CDR2 YYNGEE. The CDR3 DNA reads TGTGCCAGCAGCGTCAGGACTAGTATAGGTACCGGGGAGCTGTTTTTT. The encoded protein is CASSVRTSIGTGELFF.

This clonotype was seen many times. The chain is built from TRBV5-4 and TRBJ2-7, with 7 positions matching TRBD2. The CDR3 sequence is 14 residues long. Germline V gives CDR1 SGHNT, CDR2 YYREEE (reference sequence). Trimming at V came to 4 bases and at J to 2 bases, leaving 6 bases not matched to a gene. The CDR3: CASSERLAAYEQYF. The CDR3 bases are TGTGCCAGCAGCGAACGACTAGCAGCCTACGAGCAGTACTTC.

This chain uses TRBV19 with TRBJ2-6, with TRBD1 matching over 7 bases. V trimming: 5 bases; J trimming: 2 bases; junction bases outside the gene matches: 3. Germline V gene sequence: CDR1 LNHDA, CDR2 SQIVND (reference sequence). The CDR3 is 15 amino acids. In DNA form, the CDR3 reads TGTGCCAGTAGTGCCGGACAGGCTGGGGCCAACGTCCTGACTTTC. As protein: CASSAGQAGANVLTF.

The chain joins TRBV10-1 to TRBJ1-2, with 8 positions matching TRBD1. The V and J ends lost 3 bases and 6 bases, in that order; junction bases with no gene match: 6. The CDR3 sequence is 14 residues long. Germline V gene lookup returns CDR1 WNHNN and CDR2 SYGVQD (reference sequence). The CDR3 protein is CASSEAGGADGYTF. CDR3 sequence (DNA): TGCGCCAGCAGTGAAGCAGGGGGCGCGGATGGCTACACCTTC.

This clonotype was detected ten times or more. The chain carries TRBV12-3 or TRBV12-4 and TRBJ1-5; 10 bases are a match to TRBD1. CDR3 size: 17 residues. The J segment lost 4 bases and the V segment lost 3 bases, leaving 9 bases of the junction unmatched. This chain's CDR3 is CASSFETGGVVNQPQHF. The CDR3 region has the DNA TGTGCCAGCAGTTTTGAGACAGGGGGCGTGGTGAATCAGCCCCAGCATTTT.

The J gene is TRBJ2-3, the V gene TRBV9; 9 bases are a match to TRBD2. V lost 0 bases and J lost 2; bases outside the gene matches: 4. This CDR3 contains 16 residues. The germline CDR1 and CDR2 sequences are SGDLS and YYNGEE. The CDR3, as DNA: TGTGCCAGCAGCGTAGACGGCGGGGGGGACACAGATACGCAGTATTTT. Its translation is CASSVDGGGDTDTQYF.

By sample fraction, this clonotype is medium-sized. This chain uses TRBV10-3 with TRBJ1-5; D call uncertain. The CDR3 runs to 13 residues. Germline values: CDR1 ENHRY, CDR2 SYGVKD. Trimming took 4 bases from V and 0 from J, leaving 4 bases between them. CDR3 coding DNA: TGTGCCATCAGTGGGGCTAGCAATCAGCCCCAGCATTTT. Protein: CAISGASNQPQHF.

The chain carries TRBV7-8 and TRBJ2-1, with 13 nucleotides matching TRBD2. This CDR3 comprises 15 residues. Trimming removed 5 bases from V and 4 bases from J; junction bases left unmatched: 2. Germline CDR1 is SGHVS and CDR2 is FQNEAQ. The CDR3 region has the DNA TGTGCCAGCAGCGCGGGACTAGCGGGATACAATGAGCAGTTCTTC. It yields the protein CASSAGLAGYNEQFF.

This chain links TRBV2 with TRBJ2-1; 8 bases align to TRBD2. Germline V gene lookup returns CDR1 SNHLY and CDR2 FYNNEI. The J segment lost 9 bases and the V segment lost 4 bases, leaving 5 bases of the junction unmatched. This CDR3 is 13 amino acids long. The CDR3 nucleotides are TGTGCCAGCAGTGTACAGCGGGAGACTGAGCAGTTCTTC. Its translation: CASSVQRETEQFF. The full variable domain, completed using reference TRBV2 and TRBJ2-1, is EPEVTQTPSHQVTQMGQEVILRCVPISNHLYFYWYRQILGQKVEFLVSFYNNEISEKSEIFDDQFSVERPDGSNFTLKIRSTKLEDSAMYFCASSVQRETEQFFGPGTRLTVL.

This sequence joins TRBV20-1 and TRBJ2-7; TRBD2 aligns across 7 bases. The CDR3 has 14 residues. Germline V gene sequence: CDR1 DFQATT, CDR2 SNEGSKA (reference sequence). Unmatched junction bases numbered 12, after V lost 5 bases and J lost 5 bases. The CDR3 reads CSAGGEGESNEQYF. As DNA, the CDR3 is TGCAGTGCTGGGGGGGAGGGTGAGTCGAACGAGCAGTACTTC.

This clonotype is deemed medium-sized (0.01 to 0.1%). V gene TRBV7-3 combines with J gene TRBJ2-3; D is uncertain. Trimming left V 2 bases short and J 0 bases short, with 3 bases between. Germline V gene lookup returns CDR1 SGHTA and CDR2 FQGTGA. This CDR3 has 13 amino acids. CDR3 sequence reads: CASSLVSTDTQYF. For the CDR3, the DNA is TGTGCCAGCAGCTTAGTTAGCACAGATACGCAGTATTTT.

This clonotype has ten or more counts. J is TRBJ2-1 and V is TRBV19; TRBD2 matches at 7 bases. This CDR3 spans 15 amino acids. Trimming at V came to 1 base and at J to 8 bases, leaving 8 bases not matched to a gene. Germline CDR1 is LNHDA and CDR2 is SQIVND (reference sequence). The CDR3 DNA reads as TGTGCCAGTAGTATAGGAGGGCGGGAGAGCGATGAGCAGTTCTTC. It codes for CASSIGGRESDEQFF.

The chain links TRBV30 to TRBJ1-1; 8 bases match TRBD1. Per the germline V gene, CDR1 is GTSNPN and CDR2 is SVGIG (reference sequence). The CDR3 runs 15 residues. Losses at the gene ends were 2 bases for V and 5 bases for J; bases not matched to a gene: 10. The CDR3 is CAWSSPTGESTEAFF. In DNA, the CDR3 is TGTGCCTGGAGTTCCCCGACAGGGGAGAGTACTGAAGCTTTCTTT.

This clonotype was detected only a few times. This chain joins TRBV28 and TRBJ2-1, with TRBD1 matching 10 bases. The ends lost 3 bases at V and 15 bases at J; junction bases unmatched: 8. The CDR3 totals 13 residues. Germline V gene lookup returns CDR1 MDHEN and CDR2 SYDVKM. This CDR3 is CASSFSAGQGSFF. The CDR3 region has the DNA TGTGCCAGCAGTTTTAGTGCGGGACAGGGGTCGTTCTTC.

The chain uses TRBV10-3 and TRBJ1-2, with 7 nucleotides matching TRBD1. CDR3 size: 13 residues. Germline CDR1 reads ENHRY; CDR2 reads SYGVKD. Unmatched junction bases numbered 8, after V lost 6 bases and J lost 7 bases. The CDR3: CAIRKRQGGGYTF. The CDR3, as DNA: TGTGCCATCAGGAAAAGACAGGGCGGTGGCTACACCTTC.

There are many counts of this clonotype. The chain carries TRBV28 and TRBJ2-3, with 12 nucleotides matching TRBD2. Unmatched junction bases numbered 5, after V lost 4 bases and J lost 6 bases. Germline CDR1 and CDR2: MDHEN and SYDVKM. The CDR3 covers 15 residues. This CDR3 is CASSSLAGGRDTQYF. CDR3 in DNA: TGTGCCAGCAGTTCACTAGCGGGAGGACGGGATACGCAGTATTTT.

This clonotype showed up just once. CDR3 in DNA: TGTGCCAGCAGCTTAGTAGGCGGGAGTGCCTACAATGAGCAGTTCTTC. Its protein is CASSLVGGSAYNEQFF. The chain employs TRBV7-2 and TRBJ2-1; 7 bases map to TRBD2. J lost 2 bases, V lost 1 base, and 5 bases had no gene match. This CDR3 contains 16 residues. Germline V gene data show CDR1 as SGHTA and CDR2 as FQGNSA.

Concerning this clonotype: A read error may account for a junction end that differs from germline. This chain joins TRBV20-1 and TRBJ1-5, with 7 positions matching TRBD1. This CDR3 spans 15 amino acids. Germline values: CDR1 DFQATT, CDR2 SNEGSKA (reference sequence). The CDR3 here is CGAGPRGREDQPQHF. CDR3 coding DNA: TGCGGTGCGGGGCCCAGGGGGAGGGAGGATCAGCCCCAGCACTTT.

This clonotype was counted at least ten times. The chain recombines TRBV4-1 with TRBJ2-3, with D perhaps matching TRBD2 (6 bases). With 1 base removed from V and 6 bases from J, the gap between germline ends came to 14 bases. CDR1 is MGHRA, CDR2 YSYEKL, per germline. CDR3 length equals 15 residues. CDR3 residues: CASSQAGVLSDTQYF. DNA for the CDR3: TGCGCCAGCAGCCAAGCGGGAGTACTTTCGGATACGCAGTATTTT.

The J gene is TRBJ1-1, the V gene TRBV28; no definite D call. CDR1 is MDHEN, CDR2 SYDVKM, per germline. This CDR3 contains 13 residues. Trimming took off 10 bases at V and 1 base at J, with 13 bases between the two ends. The CDR3 spells CANTRPGNTEAFF. The CDR3 DNA reads as TGTGCCAACACCAGACCCGGGAACACTGAAGCTTTCTTT.

This clonotype was detected many times. V is TRBV11-3 and J is TRBJ2-2; 9 bases map to TRBD1. Trimming cost V 5 bases and J 5 bases; bases outside gene matches: 6. CDR3 length: 15 amino acids. Germline V gene data show CDR1 as SGHNT and CDR2 as YENEEA. CDR3 nucleotide sequence: TGTGCCAGCAGCCTCGGGACAGGGCATACCGGGGAGCTGTTTTTT. Protein product: CASSLGTGHTGELFF. Filled out from reference TRBV11-3 and TRBJ2-2, the complete variable domain reads EAGVVQSPRYKIIEKKQPVAFWCNPISGHNTLYWYLQNLGQGPELLIRYENEEAVDDSQLPKDRFSAERLKGVDSTLKIQPAELGDSAVYLCASSLGTGHTGELFFGEGSRLTVL.

The rearrangement uses TRBV27 and TRBJ2-2; 9 bases are a match to TRBD2. In germline, CDR1 is MNHEY, CDR2 SMNVEV (reference sequence). This CDR3 comprises 16 residues. V was pared by 5 bases and J by 5 bases, with 9 bases of the junction left unmatched. In nucleotides, the CDR3 is TGTGCCAGCAGTAACCCCCTAGCGGGAAAGACCGGGGAGCTGTTTTTT. This codes for CASSNPLAGKTGELFF.

In regard to this clonotype: A much larger clone sits a single nucleotide away, making a read error possible. V usage is TRBV2 and J usage is TRBJ1-4; possible D gene TRBD1, 6 bases. Germline values: CDR1 SNHLY, CDR2 FYNNEI. The CDR3 is 18 amino acids. The CDR3 bases are TGTGCCAGCAGTTACTCGAAGGGGGGGTATGGAACTGATGAAAAACTGTTTTTT. Encoded protein: CASSYSKGGYGTDEKLFF.

This clonotype was observed at least ten times. The genes are TRBV5-1 and TRBJ1-1, with D tentatively TRBD1 (5 bases). V shed 0 bases and J shed 2 bases, with 8 bases lying between them. The CDR3 consists of 14 residues. Per the germline V gene, CDR1 is SGHRS and CDR2 is YFSETQ. CDR3 DNA sequence: TGCGCCAGCAGCTTGGGGGACGCCAACACTGAAGCTTTCTTT. It codes for CASSLGDANTEAFF.

This rearrangement joins TRBV7-2 to TRBJ2-2, with D unclear. Looked up from germline, CDR1 is SGHTA and CDR2 is FQGNSA. The CDR3 has 15 amino acids. V was pared by 5 bases and J by 4 bases, with 14 bases between. The chain's CDR3 is CASSQPIAGTGELFF. CDR3 DNA sequence: TGTGCCAGCAGCCAACCCATAGCAGGCACCGGGGAGCTGTTTTTT. The whole variable domain, filled in from reference TRBV7-2 and TRBJ2-2, reads GAGVSQSPSNKVTEKGKDVELRCDPISGHTALYWYRQSLGQGLEFLIYFQGNSAPDKSGLPSDRFSAERTGGSVSTLTIQRTQQEDSAVYLCASSQPIAGTGELFFGEGSRLTVL.

The V gene is TRBV7-9, the J gene TRBJ2-2; the match to TRBD1 covers 7 bases. In germline, CDR1 is SEHNR, CDR2 FQNEAQ (reference sequence). This CDR3 comprises 16 residues. Trimming cost V 6 bases and J 0 bases; bases outside gene matches: 7. The CDR3 nucleotides read TGTGCCAGCAGTGCCCGACAGGGCTCGAACACCGGGGAGCTGTTTTTT. This codes for CASSARQGSNTGELFF.

For this clonotype: Given a much more abundant clone one base away, this may be a read error. This chain connects TRBV15 to TRBJ1-4, with 7 bases lining up with TRBD1. Germline V gene data show CDR1 as LNHNV and CDR2 as YYDKDF (reference sequence). The junction had 4 bases not matched to a gene; V was cut back by 5 bases and J by 7 bases. The CDR3 sequence is 13 residues long. Here the CDR3 DNA reads TGTGCCACCAGCGAAACAGGGGTTGAAAAACTGTTTTTT. Amino acids: CATSETGVEKLFF.